The entry below gives a single TCR beta chain sequence along with its context. As yet, its antigen is unknown. TCRdb itself ran the RT-PCR reads through MiXCR, one entry per CDR3 protein. The sample consists of over 400,000 distinct CDR3 sequences, approximately 10% of them appearing once. The CDR3 length is 13 residues. V lost 3 bases and J 3 bases, leaving 9 bases between the germline ends. The V gene's germline CDR1 is MGHDK and CDR2 SYGVNS. This specimen comes from a study of response to subunit inactivated influenza vaccine. Whole-study findings and limits: The authors put forward the suggestion that each seasonal influenza vaccination may bring in only a limited number of new T cells.

The chain combines TRBV25-1 with TRBJ2-7; D gene unclear. The clonotype comes from a man aged 45-65 years who received an inactivated influenza vaccine. The sample consisted of PBMCs from blood, taken roughly 47 days after vaccination. The CDR3 loop reads CASSESVYYEQYF. In DNA form, the CDR3 reads TGTGCCAGCAGTGAGTCAGTGTACTACGAGCAGTACTTC.